The 16 T cell receptor beta chains presented below share a single source sample, sequenced in a study of graft-versus-host responses after intestinal transplantation. Data came from immunoSEQ multiplex PCR; TCRdb stores just in-frame clones and leaves some out. The sample holds 75,000 to 100,000 clones, around 83% seen once. These receptors have no known antigen. Specimen: unstimulated CD8+ T cells sorted from spleen or lymph node cells, collected before intestinal transplant. The receptors stem from a human donor who received an intestinal transplant.

The chain is built from TRBV4-1 and TRBJ2-4; D tentatively fits TRBD1 or TRBD2 (6 bases each). The CDR3 consists of 16 residues. V lost 4 bases, J lost 1 base, and 14 bases lay in between. Germline loops: CDR1 MGHRA, CDR2 YSYEKL. CDR3 in amino acids: CASSPRGELAKNIQYF. The CDR3 region has the DNA TGCGCCAGCAGCCCAAGGGGGGAATTGGCCAAAAACATTCAGTACTTC.

This chain connects TRBV10-2 to TRBJ2-7; no reliable D call. The V end lost 4 bases, the J end lost 4 bases, and 14 bases lay between the germline ends. Per the germline V gene, CDR1 is WSHSY and CDR2 is SAAADI. The CDR3 consists of 14 residues. The CDR3, as DNA: TGCGCCAGCAGTGGTACAAAAACTCCGTACGAGCAGTACTTC. It is translated as CASSGTKTPYEQYF.

The chain links TRBV19 to TRBJ2-1; D unresolved. This CDR3 has 15 residues. V was clipped by 3 bases and J by 0 bases, with 9 bases between them. The V gene's germline CDR1 is LNHDA and CDR2 SQIVND (reference sequence). The CDR3 DNA reads as TGTGCCAGTAGTATTATGGACGTCTCCTACAATGAGCAGTTCTTC. This translates into CASSIMDVSYNEQFF.

The V call is TRBV5-1, the J call TRBJ2-3, with 11 positions matching TRBD2. The CDR3 runs to 17 residues. Germline V gene data show CDR1 as SGHRS and CDR2 as YFSETQ. V shed 5 bases and J 5 bases; nucleotides not matched to a gene: 13. The CDR3 DNA reads TGCGCCAGCAGATTAGCGGGAGGGCCGGAGAGGGGAGATACGCAGTATTTT. Residues: CASRLAGGPERGDTQYF. Looking up the rest from reference TRBV5-1 and TRBJ2-3 gives the full variable domain: KAGVTQTPRYLIKTRGQQVTLSCSPISGHRSVSWYQQTPGQGLQFLFEYFSETQRNKGNFPGRFSGRQFSNSRSEMNVSTLELGDSALYLCASRLAGGPERGDTQYFGPGTRLTVL.

This chain joins TRBV6-1 and TRBJ1-2; possibly TRBD1 for D (5 bases). V was shortened by 4 bases and J by 4 bases, with 10 bases between the two germline ends. CDR3 length equals 13 residues. From germline, CDR1 is MNHNS and CDR2 SASEGT. CDR3 bases: TGTGCCAGCAGTGCGGGACCCAGCTATGGCTACACCTTC. As protein: CASSAGPSYGYTF.

V and J are TRBV13 and TRBJ2-5, with D possibly being TRBD1 or TRBD2 (6 bases each). With 0 bases removed from V and 0 bases from J, the gap between germline ends came to 11 bases. The CDR3 has 16 residues. Germline values: CDR1 PRHDT, CDR2 FYEKMQ (reference sequence). CDR3 amino acids: CASSLGLGGNQETQYF. As DNA, the CDR3 is TGTGCCAGCAGCTTAGGCCTAGGGGGGAACCAAGAGACCCAGTACTTC. Filled out from reference TRBV13 and TRBJ2-5, the complete variable domain reads AAGVIQSPRHLIKEKRETATLKCYPIPRHDTVYWYQQGPGQDPQFLISFYEKMQSDKGSIPDRFSAQQFSDYHSELNMSSLELGDSALYFCASSLGLGGNQETQYFGPGTRLLVL.

The chain carries TRBV4-2 and TRBJ2-7, with D possibly TRBD2 on 6 matching bases. The CDR3 consists of 15 residues. Deletions cut 0 bases from V and 4 bases from J, with 13 bases between. From germline, CDR1 is LGHNA and CDR2 YNFKEQ. CDR3 bases: TGTGCCAGCAGCCAAGAAGAGGGAGGTCCTTACGAGCAGTACTTC. As protein: CASSQEEGGPYEQYF.

This clone is a singleton in its sample. The genes are TRBV4-1 and TRBJ2-7; no clear D. The CDR3 is 15 residues long. V was trimmed by 6 bases and J by 3 bases, leaving 18 bases between them. The V gene's germline CDR1 is MGHRA and CDR2 YSYEKL. Here the CDR3 reads CASRERVGPFYEQYF. The DNA for the CDR3 is TGCGCCAGCAGGGAAAGAGTTGGACCATTCTACGAGCAGTACTTC.

The chain recombines TRBV6-5 with TRBJ2-7; weak D call: TRBD1 (6 bases). V gave up 8 bases and J gave up 3 bases, with 14 bases separating them. Germline V gene data show CDR1 as MNHEY and CDR2 as SVGAGI. This CDR3 spans 13 amino acids. As DNA, the CDR3 is TGTGCCAGCGCCGGACAGTCCTACTACGAGCAGTACTTC. Protein product: CASAGQSYYEQYF.

This rearrangement joins TRBV6-6 to TRBJ1-3; 8 bases agree with TRBD1. Trimming removed 4 bases from V and 4 bases from J; junction bases left unmatched: 6. This CDR3 is built from 15 residues. Germline V CDR1 and CDR2: MNHNY, SVGAGI (reference sequence). The CDR3 reads CASSSTGGRGNTIYF. The CDR3 region has the DNA TGTGCCAGCAGTTCTACAGGGGGAAGAGGAAACACCATATATTTT.

V gene TRBV7-9 combines with J gene TRBJ1-4, with a weak D call TRBD1 (5 bases). The CDR3 sequence is 15 residues long. Trimming removed 1 base at V and 0 bases at J, with 6 bases between. In germline, CDR1 is SEHNR, CDR2 FQNEAQ (reference sequence). The CDR3 loop is CASSLVGATNEKLFF. The CDR3 nucleotides are TGTGCCAGCAGCTTAGTAGGGGCAACTAATGAAAAACTGTTTTTT.

The chain is built from TRBV7-2 and TRBJ2-1; D may be TRBD2 (6 bases). From germline, CDR1 is SGHTA and CDR2 FQGNSA. The CDR3 length is 14 residues. Trimming left V 4 bases short and J 6 bases short, with 13 bases between. CDR3 residues: CASSSPGLVNEQFF. The CDR3 DNA sequence: TGTGCCAGCAGCTCCCCGGGACTCGTCAATGAGCAGTTCTTC.

The chain has TRBV27 and TRBJ2-2; 8 positions agree with TRBD1. With 6 bases clipped from V and 3 bases from J, the junction kept 0 bases outside the gene matches. The CDR3 extends over 13 amino acids. CDR1 and CDR2 from the germline V gene are MNHEY and SMNVEV (reference sequence). In DNA form, the CDR3 reads TGTGCCAGCAGGACAGGGGACACCGGGGAGCTGTTTTTT. Translating it yields CASRTGDTGELFF.

The gene calls are TRBV2 and TRBJ1-4, with 7 positions matching TRBD1. From germline, CDR1 is SNHLY and CDR2 FYNNEI. V was clipped by 2 bases and J by 3 bases; unmatched bases: 3. This CDR3 contains 15 residues. The CDR3 coding sequence is TGTGCCAGCAGTGAATCAGGGGGGCCTAATGAAAAACTGTTTTTT. As protein: CASSESGGPNEKLFF. The whole variable domain, filled in from reference TRBV2 and TRBJ1-4, reads EPEVTQTPSHQVTQMGQEVILRCVPISNHLYFYWYRQILGQKVEFLVSFYNNEISEKSEIFDDQFSVERPDGSNFTLKIRSTKLEDSAMYFCASSESGGPNEKLFFGSGTQLSVL.

The chain recombines TRBV4-1 with TRBJ1-5; 9 positions agree with TRBD1. Germline assignment: CDR1 MGHRA and CDR2 YSYEKL. CDR3 length equals 16 residues. V was clipped by 1 base and J by 6 bases; unmatched bases: 7. The CDR3 nucleotides are TGCGCCAGCAGCCAAGTCCCGGGACAGGGAATTCAGCCCCAGCATTTT. This encodes CASSQVPGQGIQPQHF.

This clone was counted once. This rearrangement joins TRBV7-9 to TRBJ2-1; 12 bases agree with TRBD2. Germline CDR1 and CDR2: SEHNR and FQNEAQ (reference sequence). The CDR3 consists of 16 residues. J lost 7 bases, V lost 1 base, and 5 bases had no gene match. The CDR3, as DNA: TGTGCCAGCAGCTTAGGTTTGCTAGCGGGAGGGAATGAGCAGTTCTTC. Its protein is CASSLGLLAGGNEQFF.